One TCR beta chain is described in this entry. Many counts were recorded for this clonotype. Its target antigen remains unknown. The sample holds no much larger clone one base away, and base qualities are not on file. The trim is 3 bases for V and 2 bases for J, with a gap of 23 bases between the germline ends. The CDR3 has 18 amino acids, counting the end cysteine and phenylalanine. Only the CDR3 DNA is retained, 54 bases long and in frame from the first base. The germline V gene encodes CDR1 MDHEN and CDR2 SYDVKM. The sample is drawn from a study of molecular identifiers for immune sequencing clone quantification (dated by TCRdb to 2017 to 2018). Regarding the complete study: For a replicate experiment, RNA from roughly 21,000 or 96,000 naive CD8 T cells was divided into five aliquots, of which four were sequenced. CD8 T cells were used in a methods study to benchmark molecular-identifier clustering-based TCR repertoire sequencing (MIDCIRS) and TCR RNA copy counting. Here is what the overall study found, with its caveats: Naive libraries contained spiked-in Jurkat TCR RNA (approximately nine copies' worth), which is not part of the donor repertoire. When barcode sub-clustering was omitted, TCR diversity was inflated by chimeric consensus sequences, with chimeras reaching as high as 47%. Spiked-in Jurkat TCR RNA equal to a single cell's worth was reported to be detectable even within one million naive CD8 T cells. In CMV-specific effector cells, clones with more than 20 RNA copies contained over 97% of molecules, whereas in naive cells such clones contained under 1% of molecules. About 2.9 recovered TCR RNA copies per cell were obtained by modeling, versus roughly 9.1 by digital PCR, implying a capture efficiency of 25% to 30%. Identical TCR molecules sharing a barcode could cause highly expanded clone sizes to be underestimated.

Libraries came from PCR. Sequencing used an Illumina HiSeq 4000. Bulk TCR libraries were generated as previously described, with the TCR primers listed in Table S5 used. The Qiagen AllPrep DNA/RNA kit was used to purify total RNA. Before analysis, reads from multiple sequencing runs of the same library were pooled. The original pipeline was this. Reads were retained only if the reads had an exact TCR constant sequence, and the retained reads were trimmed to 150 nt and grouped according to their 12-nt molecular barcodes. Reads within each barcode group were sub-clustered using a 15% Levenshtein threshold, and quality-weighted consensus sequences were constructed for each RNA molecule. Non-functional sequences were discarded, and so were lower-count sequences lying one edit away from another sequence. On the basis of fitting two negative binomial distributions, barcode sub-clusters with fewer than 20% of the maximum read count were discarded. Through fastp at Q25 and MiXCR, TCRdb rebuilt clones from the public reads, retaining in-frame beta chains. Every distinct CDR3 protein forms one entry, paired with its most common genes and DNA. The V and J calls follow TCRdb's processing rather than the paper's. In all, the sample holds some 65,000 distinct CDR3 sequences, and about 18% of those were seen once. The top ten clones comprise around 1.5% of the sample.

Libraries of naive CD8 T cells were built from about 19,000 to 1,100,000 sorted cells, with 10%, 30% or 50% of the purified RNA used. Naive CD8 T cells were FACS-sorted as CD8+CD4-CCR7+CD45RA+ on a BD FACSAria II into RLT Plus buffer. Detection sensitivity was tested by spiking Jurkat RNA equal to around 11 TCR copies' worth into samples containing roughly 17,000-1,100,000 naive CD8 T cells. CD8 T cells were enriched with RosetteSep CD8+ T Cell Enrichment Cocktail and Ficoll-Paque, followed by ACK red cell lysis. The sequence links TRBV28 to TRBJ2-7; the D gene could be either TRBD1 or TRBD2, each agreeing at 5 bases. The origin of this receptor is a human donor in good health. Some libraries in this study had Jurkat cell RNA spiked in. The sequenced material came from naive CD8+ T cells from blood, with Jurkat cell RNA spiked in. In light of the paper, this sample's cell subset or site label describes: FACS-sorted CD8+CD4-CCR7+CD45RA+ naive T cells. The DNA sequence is TGTGCCAGCAGTTTCTCTCTTACAAACCTCCGGGACGCCTACGAGCAGTACTTC. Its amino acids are CASSFSLTNLRDAYEQYF.